Shown below are 24 T cell receptor beta chains from a single sample sequenced in a study of T cells expressing NK-cell markers. TCRdb re-called the 5' RACE reads, yielding one record per CDR3 amino acid sequence without DNA. The repertoire shows some 440,000 distinct CDR3 sequences; the top ten hold around 1.4%. Sample: blood T cells: a sorted CD56 or NKG2C T cell subset, CD4+ or CD8+ T cells, or bulk PBMC T cells (not recorded which). The receptors originated from a woman aged 45 to 65 in good health.

The J gene is TRBJ2-1, the V gene TRBV19; as DNA is missing, the TRBD2 call by TCRdb cannot be tested. The CDR3 contains 16 residues. CDR1 and CDR2 (germline): LNHDA, SQIVND (reference sequence). The CDR3 sequence: CASSIRGRAIRDEQFF.

This chain links TRBV3-1 with TRBJ2-1; TCRdb selects TRBD2, and the lack of DNA leaves this call unchecked. The germline CDR1 and CDR2 sequences are LGHDT and YNNKEL (reference sequence). The CDR3 extends over 15 amino acids. CDR3 in amino acids: CASSQVLGTRDEQFF.

J is TRBJ2-2 and V is TRBV5-1. CDR3 length: 16 amino acids. CDR1 SGHRS and CDR2 YFSETQ come from the germline V gene. The CDR3 loop is CASSSPGLTNTGELFF.

CDR3 sequence reads: CSASVGANVLTF. The chain recombines TRBV20-1 with TRBJ2-6. The CDR3 consists of 12 residues. CDR1 and CDR2 (germline): DFQATT, SNEGSKA (reference sequence).

This CDR3 is CASSPRRTSGSRYNEQFF. The rearrangement joins TRBV6-5 to TRBJ2-1; TCRdb designates TRBD2, a call that cannot be tested without DNA. Germline loops: CDR1 MNHEY, CDR2 SVGAGI. This CDR3 comprises 18 residues.

V usage is TRBV12-3 or TRBV12-4 and J usage is TRBJ2-3; TCRdb designates TRBD2, a call that cannot be tested without DNA. The CDR3 covers 16 residues. The CDR3 region is CASSPGLAGWTDTQYF.

V and J are TRBV24-1 and TRBJ2-1; TCRdb reports TRBD1, a call that lacks DNA to check it against. This CDR3 has 13 amino acids. Per the germline V gene, CDR1 is KGHDR and CDR2 is SFDVKD. The CDR3 sequence: CATRRDNYNEQFF.

The chain has TRBV15 and TRBJ1-1. The germline V gene has CDR1 LNHNV and CDR2 YYDKDF (reference sequence). CDR3 size: 14 residues. CDR3: CATSRAVGNTEAFF.

The genes are TRBV5-1 and TRBJ2-1; the D gene TCRdb calls, TRBD1, cannot be checked with no DNA. Germline CDR1 reads SGHRS; CDR2 reads YFSETQ. The CDR3 totals 15 residues. The CDR3 sequence is CASSTGPTGYNEQFF.

The chain joins TRBV5-1 to TRBJ1-1; TCRdb names TRBD1, which stays unverified in the absence of DNA. CDR1 SGHRS and CDR2 YFSETQ come from the germline V gene. The CDR3 contains 16 residues. CDR3 loop: CASASGIGVGDTEAFF.

This sequence joins TRBV7-8 and TRBJ2-3; TCRdb's D call of TRBD1 is untestable without DNA. The CDR3 is 16 residues long. Germline V lookup: CDR1 SGHVS, CDR2 FQNEAQ. CDR3 sequence: CASSRGTGANTDTQYF.

CDR3 in amino acids: CASSFRGGYGYTF. The genes are TRBV12-3 or TRBV12-4 and TRBJ1-2. The CDR3 is made up of 13 amino acids.

V is TRBV12-3 or TRBV12-4 and J is TRBJ2-6; TCRdb reports TRBD1, a call that lacks DNA to check it against. The CDR3 totals 16 residues. CDR3 in amino acids: CASNSAGVRGANVLTF.

The V call is TRBV15, the J call TRBJ1-5; without DNA, the TCRdb call of TRBD1 cannot be checked. The germline V gene has CDR1 LNHNV and CDR2 YYDKDF (reference sequence). The CDR3 is made up of 13 amino acids. This CDR3 is CATSPGVIQPQHF.

This sequence joins TRBV14 and TRBJ2-1; TCRdb outputs TRBD1, but without DNA this stays unchecked. Germline V CDR1 and CDR2: SGHDN, FVKESK. This CDR3 has 15 amino acids. CDR3 protein: CASSLWGRGNNEQFF.

V is TRBV12-3 or TRBV12-4 and J is TRBJ2-7; TCRdb outputs TRBD2, but without DNA this stays unchecked. CDR3 length equals 14 residues. CDR3 region: CASRLLGLTYEQYF.

The gene calls are TRBV4-2 and TRBJ2-1; the TCRdb D gene call, TRBD2, has no DNA to confirm it. The CDR3 runs 18 residues. CDR1 is LGHNA and CDR2 is YNFKEQ in the germline V gene. The chain's CDR3 is CASSQDPSGGLSYNEQFF.

The J gene is TRBJ1-1, the V gene TRBV7-6; TCRdb selects TRBD1, and the lack of DNA leaves this call unchecked. This CDR3 contains 18 residues. Germline V lookup: CDR1 SGHVS, CDR2 FNYEAQ. The CDR3 sequence is CASSLVGLRAGSNTEAFF.

V and J are TRBV15 and TRBJ1-5. Germline assignment: CDR1 LNHNV and CDR2 YYDKDF (reference sequence). The CDR3 is 14 residues long. The CDR3 region is CATSRERSDQPQHF.

The chain employs TRBV20-1 and TRBJ2-7; lacking DNA, the TRBD2 call made by TCRdb goes unchecked. Per germline, CDR1 DFQATT and CDR2 SNEGSKA (reference sequence). The CDR3 is made up of 14 amino acids. CDR3 sequence: CSAGNSGSFYEQYF.

The chain couples TRBV27 to TRBJ1-2; there is no DNA to check the TCRdb D call of TRBD1. The CDR3 length is 11 residues. Germline CDR1 is MNHEY and CDR2 is SMNVEV (reference sequence). The CDR3 loop reads CASKGLYGYTF.

V is TRBV4-1 and J is TRBJ2-1; the TRBD2 assignment by TCRdb is unverifiable without DNA. Germline lookup yields CDR1 MGHRA and CDR2 YSYEKL. The CDR3 contains 17 residues. The CDR3 here is CASSQGFYSGRASEQFF.

V is TRBV6-6 and J is TRBJ2-5; there is no DNA to check the TCRdb D call of TRBD1. Germline assignment: CDR1 MNHNY and CDR2 SVGAGI (reference sequence). The CDR3 is made up of 15 amino acids. CDR3 sequence reads: CASSYFKGGGETQYF.

This sequence joins TRBV5-5 and TRBJ2-5. This CDR3 spans 14 amino acids. Germline assignment: CDR1 SGHKS and CDR2 YYEKEE (reference sequence). The CDR3 sequence: CASSLSLSGETQYF.